Described below is a single T cell receptor (beta chain) sequence and its context. This entry comes from a study of cytomegalovirus exposure and HLA in healthy donors. The primer mix had 60 Vbeta and 13 Jbeta primers. Method: immunoSEQ multiplex PCR; TCRdb's copy keeps in-frame clones and lacks some. The top ten hold just over 2% of the sample, which has 74,000 or so clones, roughly 65% seen once. This TCR came from a woman younger than 45 in good health and CMV-seronegative. Specimen: PBMCs.

The CDR3 DNA reads as TGTGCCAGCAGCTTAGCCAGACTAGCCCATTACGAGCAGTACTTC. Amino acids: CASSLARLAHYEQYF. The chain links TRBV7-8 to TRBJ2-7, with 7 bases lining up with TRBD2. Unmatched junction bases numbered 6, after V lost 0 bases and J lost 4 bases. The CDR3 is made up of 15 amino acids. Germline lookup yields CDR1 SGHVS and CDR2 FQNEAQ.